The 25 T cell receptor beta chains below were found in one sample sequenced in a study of early T cells in non-severe SARS-CoV-2 infection. TCRdb reanalysed the 5' RACE reads using MiXCR and keeps one entry per CDR3 protein. The sample consists of just over 65,000 distinct CDR3 sequences, about 12% of them appearing once. The sequencing input was whole blood. Source of these receptors: an adult who was a healthcare worker with PCR-confirmed SARS-CoV-2 infection or an uninfected control (not recorded which).

This clonotype was detected many times. The rearrangement joins TRBV29-1 to TRBJ2-5; no reliable D call. Germline V gene lookup returns CDR1 SQVTM and CDR2 ANQGSEA. The CDR3 covers 12 residues. Trimming took off 6 bases at V and 2 bases at J, with 10 bases between the two ends. In DNA, the CDR3 is TGCAGCGTCGAGTCGCAGCAAGAGACCCAGTACTTC. Amino acids: CSVESQQETQYF.

This clonotype came up a few times. This sequence joins TRBV3-1 and TRBJ2-1; D remains ambiguous. The CDR3 runs to 11 residues. Trimming shortened V by 2 bases and J by 14 bases, and 10 bases separated the two germline ends. CDR1 LGHDT and CDR2 YNNKEL come from the germline V gene (reference sequence). The CDR3 DNA reads TGTGCCAGCAGCCAACTAGGGTCGGAGTTCTTC. It yields the protein CASSQLGSEFF.

J is TRBJ1-2 and V is TRBV5-4; D is undetermined. Germline assignment: CDR1 SGHNT and CDR2 YYREEE (reference sequence). The CDR3 is made up of 14 amino acids. V dropped 4 bases and J dropped 8 bases, with 18 bases sitting between them. This CDR3 reads CASSLRTAKEGYTF. CDR3 nucleotides: TGTGCCAGCAGCCTCCGGACGGCCAAAGAGGGCTACACCTTC.

The rearrangement links TRBV20-1 to TRBJ1-2, with no clear D. The CDR3 totals 14 residues. Germline loops: CDR1 DFQATT, CDR2 SNEGSKA (reference sequence). V was clipped by 6 bases and J by 2 bases, with 16 bases between them. CDR3 region: CSAGEGTKNYGYTF. In nucleotides, the CDR3 is TGCAGTGCCGGGGAGGGAACAAAGAACTATGGCTACACCTTC.

This chain joins TRBV27 and TRBJ2-4; no firm D call. There are 14 residues in the CDR3. V gave up 3 bases and J gave up 0 bases, with 6 bases separating them. Germline V CDR1 and CDR2: MNHEY, SMNVEV (reference sequence). The CDR3 loop reads CASSFRLAKNIQYF. The CDR3 DNA reads TGTGCCAGCAGTTTTAGACTAGCCAAAAACATTCAGTACTTC.

This clonotype was observed a handful of times. The chain carries TRBV29-1 and TRBJ2-5; D gene unclear. There are 12 residues in the CDR3. Germline CDR1 SQVTM, CDR2 ANQGSEA. V dropped 3 bases and J dropped 0 bases, with 5 bases sitting between them. The CDR3 bases are TGCAGCGTTGAGACACACCAAGAGACCCAGTACTTC. It yields the protein CSVETHQETQYF.

CDR3 DNA: TGTGCCAGCAGCTGGGACAGGGGAGAGACCCAGTACTTC. Translation: CASSWDRGETQYF. The chain joins TRBV7-3 to TRBJ2-5; 10 positions agree with TRBD1. Germline assignment: CDR1 SGHTA and CDR2 FQGTGA. The CDR3 is 13 amino acids. V trimming: 4 bases; J trimming: 4 bases; junction bases outside the gene matches: 0.

The genes are TRBV27 and TRBJ1-5, with a weak D call TRBD1 (5 bases). V lost 10 bases and J lost 5, with 12 bases in between. Germline V gene lookup returns CDR1 MNHEY and CDR2 SMNVEV (reference sequence). This CDR3 has 12 residues. CDR3 loop: CAIGQGDQPQHF. The CDR3, as DNA: TGTGCCATCGGACAAGGGGATCAGCCCCAGCATTTT.

The chain combines TRBV29-1 with TRBJ2-3; 13 nucleotides line up with TRBD2. The CDR3 is 16 residues long. V gave up 4 bases and J gave up 0 bases; unmatched junction bases: 4. Germline CDR1 is SQVTM and CDR2 is ANQGSEA. CDR3 sequence reads: CSVAGGLAGSTDTQYF. CDR3 DNA: TGCAGCGTTGCCGGGGGACTAGCGGGAAGCACAGATACGCAGTATTTT.

The chain uses TRBV25-1 and TRBJ2-1, with 8 positions matching TRBD2. Germline V gene data show CDR1 as MGHDK and CDR2 as SYGVNS. This CDR3 is built from 15 residues. J lost 4 bases, V lost 5 bases, and 7 bases had no gene match. CDR3 region: CASSRASGPYNEQFF. For the CDR3, the DNA is TGTGCCAGCAGTCGGGCTAGCGGGCCGTACAATGAGCAGTTCTTC.

The table lists this clonotype with a few counts. The chain carries TRBV5-1 and TRBJ1-2; TRBD1 aligns across 7 bases. The CDR3 runs 15 residues. Germline CDR1 reads SGHRS; CDR2 reads YFSETQ. Unmatched junction bases numbered 6, after V lost 0 bases and J lost 4 bases. CDR3 nucleotides: TGCGCCAGCAGCTTGGCCGTGGGGGACAGCTATGGCTACACCTTC. Translating gives CASSLAVGDSYGYTF.

The gene calls are TRBV28 and TRBJ2-7; 9 bases match TRBD1. After removal of 3 bases from V and 6 bases from J, the junction contained 6 bases not matched to a gene. CDR3 size: 14 residues. From germline, CDR1 is MDHEN and CDR2 SYDVKM. The CDR3 region has the DNA TGTGCCAGCAGTTTTACAGGGGGCCGTTCCGAGCAGTACTTC. This sequence encodes CASSFTGGRSEQYF.

In its sample, this clonotype was seen a few times. J is TRBJ2-5 and V is TRBV4-3, with D possibly TRBD1 on 6 matching bases. CDR3 size: 16 residues. The V gene lost 0 bases and the J gene lost 5 bases, with 16 bases spanning the gap. Germline V lookup: CDR1 LGHNA, CDR2 YSLEER. Here the CDR3 reads CASSQDTGRGYETQYF. CDR3 coding DNA: TGCGCCAGCAGCCAAGATACCGGCAGGGGTTATGAGACCCAGTACTTC.

This clonotype was seen more than once but under ten times. The chain employs TRBV28 and TRBJ2-2; weak D call: TRBD2 (6 bases). V was cut by 11 bases and J by 5 bases, with 12 bases left in between. Germline loops: CDR1 MDHEN, CDR2 SYDVKM. This CDR3 spans 12 amino acids. Written as DNA, the CDR3 is TGTGCCTGCTTAGCGGTTACCGGGGAGCTGTTTTTT. This sequence encodes CACLAVTGELFF.

In its sample, this clonotype was seen a few times. V is TRBV3-1 and J is TRBJ2-1; TRBD2 aligns across 7 bases. Per germline, CDR1 LGHDT and CDR2 YNNKEL (reference sequence). V was pared by 0 bases and J by 3 bases, with 5 bases of the junction left unmatched. The CDR3 is made up of 16 amino acids. CDR3 sequence reads: CASSQDPAGNYNEQFF. The CDR3 nucleotides read TGTGCCAGCAGCCAAGATCCAGCGGGAAACTACAATGAGCAGTTCTTC.

In this sample, this clonotype turned up many times. The rearrangement links TRBV12-3 or TRBV12-4 to TRBJ2-1, with TRBD2 matching 9 bases. The CDR3 contains 16 residues. V lost 4 bases to trimming and J lost 2 bases; unmatched junction nucleotides: 6. The CDR3 region has the DNA TGTGCCAGCAGTTCCCCCTTAGCGGGGGCCTACAATGAGCAGTTCTTC. Translated, it gives CASSSPLAGAYNEQFF.

There are many counts of this clonotype. This chain links TRBV29-1 with TRBJ1-1, with D maybe TRBD1 (6 bases). The CDR3 is 13 residues long. Trimming left V 6 bases short and J 4 bases short, with 15 bases between. Germline V gene sequence: CDR1 SQVTM, CDR2 ANQGSEA. CDR3 in amino acids: CSVSQGSSTEAFF. The CDR3 nucleotides read TGCAGCGTGTCACAGGGCAGCAGCACTGAAGCTTTCTTT.

V gene TRBV5-1 combines with J gene TRBJ2-2; D is ambiguous. V lost 2 bases and J 4 bases, leaving 12 bases between the germline ends. Germline V gene data show CDR1 as SGHRS and CDR2 as YFSETQ. The CDR3 spans 15 residues. DNA for the CDR3: TGCGCCAGCAGCTTTTCCGAGTTTGGCACCGGGGAGCTGTTTTTT. Translation: CASSFSEFGTGELFF.

This clonotype was seen many times. The chain recombines TRBV7-9 with TRBJ2-1; D gene ambiguous. V dropped 11 bases and J dropped 5 bases, with 16 bases sitting between them. The CDR3 has 13 amino acids. Germline CDR1 is SEHNR and CDR2 is FQNEAQ (reference sequence). In nucleotides, the CDR3 is TGTGCCTACGACTCCCTTAGGAACAATGAGCAGTTCTTC. Amino acid sequence: CAYDSLRNNEQFF.

This clonotype turned up a few times. J is TRBJ2-7 and V is TRBV29-1, with TRBD2 matching over 8 bases. The V segment lost 1 base and the J segment 3 bases; nucleotides outside the gene matches: 5. The CDR3 is 14 residues long. The germline V gene encodes CDR1 SQVTM and CDR2 ANQGSEA. CDR3 coding DNA: TGCAGCGTTGAAGTGCCGGGAGGGGTCTACGAGCAGTACTTC. Translated: CSVEVPGGVYEQYF.

This clonotype has a count of ten or more. The V call is TRBV7-8, the J call TRBJ1-2, with D perhaps TRBD1 (5 bases). CDR1 is SGHVS and CDR2 is FQNEAQ in the germline V gene. The V end was cut by 2 bases, the J end by 8 bases, with 18 bases between. This CDR3 is 15 amino acids long. The CDR3 nucleotides read TGTGCCAGCAGCTTAAGGGAGGCAGGGTTTAGCGGCTACACCTTC. Protein product: CASSLREAGFSGYTF.

Only a few counts were recorded for this clonotype. The DNA of the CDR3 is TGTGCCAGTAGCCCTTTCGAGAGGGAAAAACTGTTTTTT. Translation: CASSPFEREKLFF. This chain uses TRBV19 with TRBJ1-4; D gene uncertain. This CDR3 region has 13 residues. Trimming removed 6 bases from V and 8 bases from J, with 13 bases in between. Looked up from germline, CDR1 is LNHDA and CDR2 is SQIVND (reference sequence).

There are many counts of this clonotype. The V gene is TRBV29-1, the J gene TRBJ2-2; D might be TRBD1 or TRBD2, each matching 5 bases. This CDR3 comprises 13 residues. The ends were cut back, 3 bases at V and 3 bases at J, with 8 bases in the middle. The germline V gene has CDR1 SQVTM and CDR2 ANQGSEA. The CDR3 loop is CSVDGTYTGELFF. The CDR3 bases are TGCAGCGTTGATGGGACCTACACCGGGGAGCTGTTTTTT.

Ten or more counts support this clonotype. The chain carries TRBV3-1 and TRBJ1-1; 7 bases fit TRBD1. V trimming: 5 bases; J trimming: 1 base; junction bases outside the gene matches: 4. The CDR3 contains 14 residues. Germline assignment: CDR1 LGHDT and CDR2 YNNKEL (reference sequence). CDR3: CASSSRTGNTEAFF. In DNA form, the CDR3 reads TGTGCCAGCAGCTCCCGGACAGGGAACACTGAAGCTTTCTTT.

This clonotype was detected many times. The CDR3 region has the DNA TGTGCCAGCAGATTCAGTGGGGAGCAGTTCTTC. Its protein is CASRFSGEQFF. The V and J genes are TRBV6-6 and TRBJ2-1; D not certain. V was shortened by 6 bases and J by 10 bases, with 10 bases between the two germline ends. The CDR3 length is 11 residues. CDR1 and CDR2 (germline): MNHNY, SVGAGI (reference sequence).